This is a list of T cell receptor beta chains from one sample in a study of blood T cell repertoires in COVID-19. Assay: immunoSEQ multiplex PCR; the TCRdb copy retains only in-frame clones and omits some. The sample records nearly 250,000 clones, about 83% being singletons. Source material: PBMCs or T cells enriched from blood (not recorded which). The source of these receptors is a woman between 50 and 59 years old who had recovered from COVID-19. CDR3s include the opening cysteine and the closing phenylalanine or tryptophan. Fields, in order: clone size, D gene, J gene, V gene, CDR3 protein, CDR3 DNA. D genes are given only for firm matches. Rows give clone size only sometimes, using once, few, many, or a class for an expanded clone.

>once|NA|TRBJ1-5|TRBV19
CASMETVNQPQHF
TGTGCCAGTATGGAGACAGTCAATCAGCCCCAGCATTTT
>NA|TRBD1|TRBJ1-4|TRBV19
CASRQGIPNEKLFF
TGTGCCAGTCGACAGGGGATCCCCAATGAAAAACTGTTTTTT
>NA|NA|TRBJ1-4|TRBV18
CASSPLTATNEKLFF
TGTGCCAGCTCACCACTCACTGCAACTAATGAAAAACTGTTTTTT
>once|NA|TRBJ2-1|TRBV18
CASSDSADSSYNEQFF
TGTGCCAGCTCAGATAGCGCCGATAGCTCCTACAATGAGCAGTTCTTC
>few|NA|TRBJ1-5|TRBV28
CASNTGAGNQPQHF
TGTGCCAGCAATACTGGGGCTGGGAATCAGCCCCAGCATTTT
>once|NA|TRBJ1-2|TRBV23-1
CASSWGHPNYGYTF
TGCGCCAGCAGTTGGGGACATCCTAACTATGGCTACACCTTC
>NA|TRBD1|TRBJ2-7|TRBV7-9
CASSSGQSYEQYF
TGTGCCAGCTCGTCGGGACAGAGCTACGAGCAGTACTTC
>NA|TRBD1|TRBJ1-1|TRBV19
CASSMDRGLTEAFF
TGTGCCAGTAGTATGGACAGGGGTCTAACTGAAGCTTTCTTT
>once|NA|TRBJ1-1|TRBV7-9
CASSQRGPTREAFF
TGTGCCAGCAGCCAAAGAGGGCCCACCCGAGAAGCTTTCTTT
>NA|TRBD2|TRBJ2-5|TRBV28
CASSLVFLAGVGEETQYF
TGTGCCAGCAGTTTGGTATTCCTAGCGGGAGTCGGGGAAGAGACCCAGTACTTC
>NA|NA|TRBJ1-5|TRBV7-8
CASSLGDTTSNQPQHF
TGTGCCAGCAGCTTAGGGGACACGACAAGCAATCAGCCCCAGCATTTT
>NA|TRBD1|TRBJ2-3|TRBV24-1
CATSGPYGQGADTQYF
TGTGCCACCAGTGGACCCTATGGACAGGGAGCAGATACGCAGTATTTT
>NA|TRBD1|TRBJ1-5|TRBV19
CASSTSQGNNQPQHF
TGTGCCAGTAGTACATCACAGGGGAACAATCAGCCCCAGCATTTT
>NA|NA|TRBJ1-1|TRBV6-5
CASTRTQNTEAFF
TGTGCCAGCACAAGGACACAGAACACTGAAGCTTTCTTT
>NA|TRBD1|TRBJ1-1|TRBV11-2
CASSYQGGRGEAFF
TGTGCCAGCAGCTACCAGGGGGGCCGGGGAGAAGCTTTCTTT
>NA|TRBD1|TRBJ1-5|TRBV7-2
CASSFGQGWNQPQHF
TGTGCCAGCAGTTTCGGACAGGGCTGGAATCAGCCCCAGCATTTT
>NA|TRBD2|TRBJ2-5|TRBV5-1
CASLELAGGGAETQYF
TGCGCCAGCCTTGAACTAGCGGGGGGAGGAGCAGAGACCCAGTACTTC
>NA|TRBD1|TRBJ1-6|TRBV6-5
CASRRDSLGSPLHF
TGTGCCAGCAGGCGGGACAGTTTGGGCTCACCCCTCCACTTT
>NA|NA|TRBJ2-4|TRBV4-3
CASSQAPLNIQYF
TGCGCCAGCAGCCAAGCCCCTTTAAACATTCAGTACTTC
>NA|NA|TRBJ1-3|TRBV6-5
CASSRTGSTGNTIYF
TGTGCCAGCAGCCGTACCGGGAGTACTGGAAACACCATATATTTT
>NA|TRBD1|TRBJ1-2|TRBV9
CASSYRQGASGYTF
TGTGCCAGCAGCTATAGACAGGGTGCAAGTGGCTACACCTTC
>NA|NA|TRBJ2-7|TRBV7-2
CASSFRGGGTYEQYF
TGTGCCAGCAGCTTCCGGGGAGGGGGGACCTACGAGCAGTACTTC
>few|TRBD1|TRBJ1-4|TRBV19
CASSAGDRGIEKLFF
TGTGCCAGTAGTGCCGGGGACAGGGGGATTGAAAAACTGTTTTTT
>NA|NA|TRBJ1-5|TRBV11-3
CASSLDRRQPQHF
TGTGCCAGCAGCTTAGATCGGAGGCAGCCCCAGCATTTT
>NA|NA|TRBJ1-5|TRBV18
CASSPPVRGKYQPQHF
TGTGCCAGCTCACCACCCGTCAGGGGAAAGTATCAGCCCCAGCATTTT
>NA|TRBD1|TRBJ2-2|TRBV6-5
CASNGQGNTGELFF
TGTGCCAGCAACGGACAGGGGAACACCGGGGAGCTGTTTTTT
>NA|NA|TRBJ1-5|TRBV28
CASSITTRGNQPQHF
TGTGCCAGCAGTATAACTACGAGGGGCAATCAGCCCCAGCATTTT
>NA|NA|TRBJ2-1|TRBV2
CAIPHRGGNEQFF
TGTGCCATCCCCCACAGGGGGGGCAATGAGCAGTTCTTC
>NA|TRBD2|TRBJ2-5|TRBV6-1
CASSDVAGGQETQYF
TGTGCCAGCAGTGATGTAGCGGGGGGCCAAGAGACCCAGTACTTC
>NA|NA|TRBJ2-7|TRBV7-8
CASSQNRDYYEQYF
TGTGCCAGCAGCCAGAACAGGGACTACTACGAGCAGTACTTC
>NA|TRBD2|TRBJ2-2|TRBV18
CASSPPRASGALNTGELFF
TGTGCCAGCTCACCACCGAGGGCTAGCGGGGCCCTGAACACCGGGGAGCTGTTTTTT
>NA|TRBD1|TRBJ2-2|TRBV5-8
CASSRQGALSNTGELFF
TGTGCCAGCAGCCGGCAGGGGGCCTTATCAAACACCGGGGAGCTGTTTTTT
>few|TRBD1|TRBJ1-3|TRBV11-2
CASSLTQTGERMGNTIYF
TGTGCCAGCAGCCTCACCCAAACAGGGGAAAGGATGGGAAACACCATATATTTT
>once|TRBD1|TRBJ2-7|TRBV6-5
CASKSAGQGDEQYF
TGTGCCAGCAAGTCGGCGGGACAGGGGGACGAGCAGTACTTC
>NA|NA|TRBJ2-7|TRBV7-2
CASSARGGAKSSYEQYF
TGTGCCAGCAGCGCTAGAGGCGGGGCCAAAAGCTCCTACGAGCAGTACTTC
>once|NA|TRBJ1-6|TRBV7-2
CASSSLGLRNSPLHF
TGTGCCAGCAGCTCCTTGGGACTCCGAAATTCACCCCTCCACTTT
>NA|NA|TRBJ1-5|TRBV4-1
CASSQDRGGVRQPQHF
TGCGCCAGCAGCCAAGATCGGGGGGGCGTGAGGCAGCCCCAGCATTTT
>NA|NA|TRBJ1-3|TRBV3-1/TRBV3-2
CASSQMTVSGNTIYF
TGTGCCAGCAGCCAGATGACAGTCTCTGGAAACACCATATATTTT
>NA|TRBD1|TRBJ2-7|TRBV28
CASSLQGTGTYEQYF
TGTGCCAGCAGTTTACAGGGGACAGGCACCTACGAGCAGTACTTC
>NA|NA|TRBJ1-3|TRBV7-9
CASIPEAMGRRGDTIYF
TGTGCCAGCATTCCAGAGGCGATGGGACGACGGGGGGACACCATATATTTT
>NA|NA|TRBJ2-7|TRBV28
CASSFPGRYEQYF
TGTGCCAGCAGTTTCCCAGGCCGCTACGAGCAGTACTTC
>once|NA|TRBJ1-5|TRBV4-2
CASSQEFRGSQPQHF
TGTGCCAGCAGCCAAGAGTTTCGGGGTAGCCAGCCCCAGCATTTT
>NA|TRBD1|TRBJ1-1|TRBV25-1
CASSDLSRGLNTEAFF
TGTGCCAGCAGTGATTTATCCAGGGGGCTAAACACTGAAGCTTTCTTT
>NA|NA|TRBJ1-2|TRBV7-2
CASSVPGTYGYTF
TGTGCCAGCAGCGTCCCCGGTACCTATGGCTACACCTTC
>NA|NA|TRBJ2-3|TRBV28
CASSLSPPGALTDTQYF
TGTGCCAGCAGTTTATCCCCCCCTGGAGCGCTGACAGATACGCAGTATTTT
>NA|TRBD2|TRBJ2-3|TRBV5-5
CASSLVAGIGDTQYF
TGTGCCAGCAGCTTGGTAGCGGGGATCGGAGATACGCAGTATTTT
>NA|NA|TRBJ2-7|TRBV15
CATSRGGTQSYEQYF
TGTGCCACCAGCAGAGGGGGGACTCAGAGTTACGAGCAGTACTTC
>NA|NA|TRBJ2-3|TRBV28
CASSGQGGRTDTQYF
TGTGCCAGCAGTGGTCAGGGGGGCAGGACAGATACGCAGTATTTT
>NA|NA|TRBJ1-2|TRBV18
CASSLGPTGYGYTF
TGTGCCAGCTCGCTGGGGCCCACGGGCTATGGCTACACCTTC